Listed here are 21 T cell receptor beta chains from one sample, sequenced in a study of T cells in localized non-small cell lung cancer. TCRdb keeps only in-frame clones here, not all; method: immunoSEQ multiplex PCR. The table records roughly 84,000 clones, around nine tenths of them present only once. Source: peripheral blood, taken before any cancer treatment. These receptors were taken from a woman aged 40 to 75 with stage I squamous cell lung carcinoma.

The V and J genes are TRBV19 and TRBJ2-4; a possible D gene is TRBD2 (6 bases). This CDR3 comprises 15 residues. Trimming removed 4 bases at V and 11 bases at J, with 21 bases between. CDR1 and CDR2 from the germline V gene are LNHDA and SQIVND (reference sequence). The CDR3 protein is CASSTPAGGSPVQYF. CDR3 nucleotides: TGTGCCAGTAGTACCCCCGCCGGGGGTTCTCCAGTTCAGTACTTC.

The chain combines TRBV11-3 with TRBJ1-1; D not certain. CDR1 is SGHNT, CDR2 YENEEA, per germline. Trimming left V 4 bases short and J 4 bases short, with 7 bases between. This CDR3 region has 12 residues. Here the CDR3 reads CASSSEPTEAFF. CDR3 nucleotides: TGTGCCAGCAGCTCAGAACCCACTGAAGCTTTCTTT.

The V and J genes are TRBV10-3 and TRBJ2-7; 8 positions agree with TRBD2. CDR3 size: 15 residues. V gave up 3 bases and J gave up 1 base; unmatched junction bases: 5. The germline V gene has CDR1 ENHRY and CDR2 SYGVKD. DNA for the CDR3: TGTGCCATCAGTGATGAGCGGGGGCTTTCCTACGAGCAGTACTTC. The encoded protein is CAISDERGLSYEQYF.

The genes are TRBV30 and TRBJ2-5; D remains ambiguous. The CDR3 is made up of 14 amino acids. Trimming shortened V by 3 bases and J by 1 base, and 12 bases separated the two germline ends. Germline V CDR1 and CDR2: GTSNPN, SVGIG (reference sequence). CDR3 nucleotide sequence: TGTGCCTGGAGCCCCGGTGCAGCCCAAGAGACCCAGTACTTC. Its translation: CAWSPGAAQETQYF.

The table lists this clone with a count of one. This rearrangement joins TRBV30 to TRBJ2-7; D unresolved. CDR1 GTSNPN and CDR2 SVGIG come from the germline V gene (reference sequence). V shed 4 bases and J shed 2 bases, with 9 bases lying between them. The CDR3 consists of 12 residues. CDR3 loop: CAWKPDAYEQYF. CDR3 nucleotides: TGTGCCTGGAAGCCTGACGCCTACGAGCAGTACTTC.

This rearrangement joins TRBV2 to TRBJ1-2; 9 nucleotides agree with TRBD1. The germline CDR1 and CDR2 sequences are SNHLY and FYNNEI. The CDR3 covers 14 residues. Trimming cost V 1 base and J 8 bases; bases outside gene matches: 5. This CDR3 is CASSEDRGPFGYTF. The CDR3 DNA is TGTGCCAGCAGTGAAGACAGGGGGCCTTTCGGCTACACCTTC.

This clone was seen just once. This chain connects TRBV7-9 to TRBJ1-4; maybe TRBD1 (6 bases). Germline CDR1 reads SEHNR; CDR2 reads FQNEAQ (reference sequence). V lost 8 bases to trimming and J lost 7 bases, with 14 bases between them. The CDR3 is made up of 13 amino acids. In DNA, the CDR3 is TGTGCCAGCCGATCGGGGGCGCGTGAAAAACTGTTTTTT. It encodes CASRSGAREKLFF.

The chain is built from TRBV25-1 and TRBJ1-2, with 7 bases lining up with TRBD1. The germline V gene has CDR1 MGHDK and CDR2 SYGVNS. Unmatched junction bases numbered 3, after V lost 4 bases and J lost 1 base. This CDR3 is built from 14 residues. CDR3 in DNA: TGTGCCAGCAGTGGGGACAGACTTAACTATGGCTACACCTTC. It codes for CASSGDRLNYGYTF.

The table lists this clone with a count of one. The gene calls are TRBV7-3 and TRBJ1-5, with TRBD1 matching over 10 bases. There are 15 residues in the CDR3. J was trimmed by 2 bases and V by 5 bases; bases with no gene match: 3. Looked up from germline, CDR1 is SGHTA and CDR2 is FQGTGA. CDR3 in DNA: TGTGCCAGCAGCCCGACAGGGGGCGGCAATCAGCCCCAGCATTTT. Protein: CASSPTGGGNQPQHF.

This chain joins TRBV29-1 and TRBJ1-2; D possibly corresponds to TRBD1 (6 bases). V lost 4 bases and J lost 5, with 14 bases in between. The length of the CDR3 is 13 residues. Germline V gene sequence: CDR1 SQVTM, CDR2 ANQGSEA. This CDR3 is CSVVDSPMYGYTF. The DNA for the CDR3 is TGCAGCGTTGTGGACAGCCCGATGTATGGCTACACCTTC. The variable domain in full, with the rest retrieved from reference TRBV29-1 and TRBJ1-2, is SAVISQKPSRDICQRGTSLTIQCQVDSQVTMMFWYRQQPGQSLTLIATANQGSEATYESGFVIDKFPISRPNLTFSTLTVSNMSPEDSSIYLCSVVDSPMYGYTFGSGTRLTVV.

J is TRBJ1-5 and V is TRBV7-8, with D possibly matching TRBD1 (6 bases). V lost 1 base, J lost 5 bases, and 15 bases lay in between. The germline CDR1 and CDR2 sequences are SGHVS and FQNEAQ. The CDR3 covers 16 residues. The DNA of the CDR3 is TGTGCCAGCAGCTTAGAAGGCAGGGGTCTGCATCAGCCCCAGCATTTT. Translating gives CASSLEGRGLHQPQHF.

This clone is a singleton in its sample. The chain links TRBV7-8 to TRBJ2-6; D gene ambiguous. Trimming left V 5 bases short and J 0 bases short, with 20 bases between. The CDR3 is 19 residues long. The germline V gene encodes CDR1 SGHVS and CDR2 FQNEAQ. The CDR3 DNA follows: TGTGCCAGCAGCCCCACCCGGGCCTCAGCCATCTCTGGGGCCAACGTCCTGACTTTC. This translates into CASSPTRASAISGANVLTF.

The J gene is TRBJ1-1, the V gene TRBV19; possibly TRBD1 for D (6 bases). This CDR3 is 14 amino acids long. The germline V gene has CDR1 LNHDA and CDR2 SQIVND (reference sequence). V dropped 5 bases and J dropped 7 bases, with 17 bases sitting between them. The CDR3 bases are TGTGCCAGTAGTGCCAAAACCGGGGGCTATGAAGCTTTCTTT. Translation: CASSAKTGGYEAFF.

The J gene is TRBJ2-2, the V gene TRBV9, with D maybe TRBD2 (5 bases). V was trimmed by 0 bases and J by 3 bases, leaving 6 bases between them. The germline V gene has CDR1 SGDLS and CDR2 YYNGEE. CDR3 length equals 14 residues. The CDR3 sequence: CASSVDGDTGELFF. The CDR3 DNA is TGTGCCAGCAGCGTAGACGGGGACACCGGGGAGCTGTTTTTT.

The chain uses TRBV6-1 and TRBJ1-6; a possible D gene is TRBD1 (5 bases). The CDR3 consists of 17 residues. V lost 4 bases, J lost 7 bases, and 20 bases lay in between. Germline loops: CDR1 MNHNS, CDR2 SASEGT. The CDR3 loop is CASSGGGWGSENSPLHF. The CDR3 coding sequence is TGTGCCAGCAGTGGGGGGGGTTGGGGCTCGGAAAATTCACCCCTCCACTTT.

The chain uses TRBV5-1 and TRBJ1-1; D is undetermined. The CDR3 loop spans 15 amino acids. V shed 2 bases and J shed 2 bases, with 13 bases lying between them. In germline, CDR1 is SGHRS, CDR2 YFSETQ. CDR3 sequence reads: CASSLFGGSNTEAFF. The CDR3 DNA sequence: TGCGCCAGCAGCTTATTCGGAGGGAGCAACACTGAAGCTTTCTTT.

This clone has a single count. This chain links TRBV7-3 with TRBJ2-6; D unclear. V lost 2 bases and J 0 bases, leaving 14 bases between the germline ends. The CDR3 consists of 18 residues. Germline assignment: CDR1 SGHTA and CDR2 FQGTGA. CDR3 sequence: CASSLRPIQLSGANVLTF. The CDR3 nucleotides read TGTGCCAGCAGCTTACGACCAATTCAGCTCTCTGGGGCCAACGTCCTGACTTTC.

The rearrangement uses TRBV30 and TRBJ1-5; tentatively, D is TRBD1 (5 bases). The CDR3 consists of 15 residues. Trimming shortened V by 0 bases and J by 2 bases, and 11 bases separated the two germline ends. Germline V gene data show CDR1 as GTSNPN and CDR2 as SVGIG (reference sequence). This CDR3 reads CAWSVPGMGNQPQHF. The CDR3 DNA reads TGTGCCTGGAGTGTACCAGGGATGGGCAATCAGCCCCAGCATTTT.

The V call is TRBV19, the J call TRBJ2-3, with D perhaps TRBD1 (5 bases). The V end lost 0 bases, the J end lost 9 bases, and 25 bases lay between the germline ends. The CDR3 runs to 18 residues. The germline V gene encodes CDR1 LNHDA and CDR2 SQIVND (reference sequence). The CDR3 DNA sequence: TGTGCCAGTAGTATAGAATCCCCCAGGGTAGGTCGATTAGGGACGCAGTATTTT. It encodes CASSIESPRVGRLGTQYF.

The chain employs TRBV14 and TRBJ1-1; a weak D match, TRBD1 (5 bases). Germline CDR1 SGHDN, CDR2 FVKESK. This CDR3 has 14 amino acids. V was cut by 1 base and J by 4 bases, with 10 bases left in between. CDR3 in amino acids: CASSQGRGRTEAFF. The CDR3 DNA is TGTGCCAGCAGCCAAGGAAGGGGTCGCACTGAAGCTTTCTTT.

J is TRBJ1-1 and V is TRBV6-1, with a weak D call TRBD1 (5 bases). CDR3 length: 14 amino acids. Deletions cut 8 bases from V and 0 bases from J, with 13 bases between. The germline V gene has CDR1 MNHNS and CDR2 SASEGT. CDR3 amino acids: CASFPSGLNTEAFF. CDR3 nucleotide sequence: TGTGCCAGCTTCCCATCAGGGTTGAACACTGAAGCTTTCTTT.